One and the same sample provided the 23 T cell receptor beta chains below, sequenced in a study of blood T cells in healthy people across ages. Through a sample-barcoded 5' primer and a J-beta primer mix, a second PCR was run for roughly 6 to 11 cycles. Using its own MiXCR run on the 5' RACE reads, TCRdb lists one record per CDR3 protein. The sample shows some 780,000 distinct CDR3 sequences, more than 55% of them seen only once. Sample: blood. Source of these receptors: a middle-aged man in good health.

V is TRBV3-1 and J is TRBJ2-1; D remains unclear. This CDR3 has 12 amino acids. Trimming removed 1 base at V and 7 bases at J, with 5 bases between. Germline-derived CDR1 and CDR2 are LGHDT and YNNKEL (reference sequence). The CDR3 DNA reads TGTGCCAGCAGCCAAGCAATGAATGAGCAGTTCTTC. The encoded protein is CASSQAMNEQFF.

Points on this clonotype: A read error may be the cause here, since a much bigger clone is one base away. The J gene is TRBJ2-3, the V gene TRBV7-2; 8 bases agree with TRBD2. The germline V gene has CDR1 SGHTA and CDR2 FQGNSA. This CDR3 comprises 16 residues. V shed 2 bases, J shed 0 bases, and the junction held 4 bases outside the gene matches. The CDR3 DNA reads TGTACCAGCAGCTTAACTAGCGGTACTAGCACAGATACGCAGTATTTT. Translation gives CTSSLTSGTSTDTQYF. Together with reference TRBV7-2 and TRBJ2-3, the CDR3 gives the full variable domain: GAGVSQSPSNKVTEKGKDVELRCDPISGHTALYWYRQSLGQGLEFLIYFQGNSAPDKSGLPSDRFSAERTGGSVSTLTIQRTQQEDSAVYLCTSSLTSGTSTDTQYFGPGTRLTVL.

The table lists this clonotype with many counts. V gene TRBV7-2 combines with J gene TRBJ2-1; D remains ambiguous. Trimming cost V 2 bases and J 6 bases, with 2 bases left between them. The CDR3 is 11 residues long. In germline, CDR1 is SGHTA, CDR2 FQGNSA. The CDR3 here is CASSLINEQFF. The CDR3 bases are TGTGCCAGCAGCTTAATCAATGAGCAGTTCTTC.

As DNA, the CDR3 is TGCAGTGCTAGCGGGCTAGCGGGAGTTACCTACGAGCAGTACTTC. Amino acids: CSASGLAGVTYEQYF. The rearrangement joins TRBV20-1 to TRBJ2-7; 10 bases are shared with TRBD2. J lost 2 bases, V lost 3 bases, and 7 bases had no gene match. Germline CDR1 reads DFQATT; CDR2 reads SNEGSKA (reference sequence). CDR3 length: 15 amino acids.

This clonotype was counted between two and nine times. V and J are TRBV7-9 and TRBJ2-5; no firm D call. The CDR3 covers 14 residues. The V gene's germline CDR1 is SEHNR and CDR2 FQNEAQ (reference sequence). Trimming took 4 bases from V and 1 from J, leaving 10 bases between them. Written as DNA, the CDR3 is TGTGCCAGCAGCTCGGCGCGGATCCAAGAGACCCAGTACTTC. It is translated as CASSSARIQETQYF.

The CDR3 loop is CASSPNGGSNQPQHF. For the CDR3, the DNA is TGTGCCAGCAGCCCTAATGGGGGTAGCAATCAGCCCCAGCATTTT. The rearrangement uses TRBV5-5 and TRBJ1-5; a weak D match, TRBD1 (5 bases). The CDR3 totals 15 residues. Trimming cost V 4 bases and J 0 bases, with 11 bases left between them. Germline-derived CDR1 and CDR2 are SGHKS and YYEKEE (reference sequence).

The table lists this clonotype with a few counts. The rearrangement uses TRBV28 and TRBJ2-7, with D tentatively TRBD2 (6 bases). From germline, CDR1 is MDHEN and CDR2 SYDVKM. The V end lost 2 bases, the J end lost 11 bases, and 19 bases lay between the germline ends. The CDR3 loop spans 14 amino acids. The CDR3 here is CASSLGGALSYKYF. The DNA of the CDR3 is TGTGCCAGCAGTTTAGGAGGGGCCCTATCGTATAAGTACTTC.

This chain links TRBV6-2 or TRBV6-3 with TRBJ2-7; 7 nucleotides match TRBD2. The J segment lost 1 base and the V segment lost 6 bases, leaving 12 bases of the junction unmatched. Germline CDR1 reads MNHEY; CDR2 reads SVGEGT. The CDR3 extends over 16 amino acids. The CDR3 is CASRTRGRERSYEQYF. The DNA of the CDR3 is TGTGCCAGCAGGACAAGAGGGAGGGAACGGTCCTACGAGCAGTACTTC.

The chain recombines TRBV7-8 with TRBJ2-3; 7 nucleotides line up with TRBD2. Germline lookup yields CDR1 SGHVS and CDR2 FQNEAQ. J lost 3 bases, V lost 5 bases, and 11 bases had no gene match. CDR3 length: 16 amino acids. DNA for the CDR3: TGTGCCAGCAGCGACCGGGACTATAAGCAAACAGATACGCAGTATTTT. It codes for CASSDRDYKQTDTQYF.

The V call is TRBV7-9, the J call TRBJ2-7, with D possibly being TRBD1 (6 bases). The CDR3 contains 12 residues. Trimming left V 8 bases short and J 3 bases short, with 11 bases between. The germline V gene encodes CDR1 SEHNR and CDR2 FQNEAQ (reference sequence). As DNA, the CDR3 is TGTGCCAGCGCACAGGGTAACTACGAGCAGTACTTC. It is translated as CASAQGNYEQYF.

The CDR3, as DNA: TGCAGTGCTAGGCAGCTCCGGACAGGCGAAACCTACGAGCAGTACTTC. Translation: CSARQLRTGETYEQYF. The rearrangement links TRBV20-1 to TRBJ2-4; 7 nucleotides align to TRBD1. The J call may be in error: the DNA end matches TRBJ2-7 better. CDR3 length equals 16 residues. Germline V gene sequence: CDR1 DFQATT, CDR2 SNEGSKA (reference sequence).

The chain recombines TRBV27 with TRBJ1-6, with no clear D. Germline V gene lookup returns CDR1 MNHEY and CDR2 SMNVEV (reference sequence). This CDR3 region has 15 residues. V shed 6 bases and J shed 6 bases, with 15 bases lying between them. The DNA for the CDR3 is TGTGCCAGCAGAGTCTCCCGGATCTTTAATTCACCCCTCCACTTT. Translating it yields CASRVSRIFNSPLHF.

The chain combines TRBV7-3 with TRBJ2-3, with a possible D match to TRBD1 (6 bases). The CDR3 consists of 16 residues. Germline V lookup: CDR1 SGHTA, CDR2 FQGTGA. V was shortened by 2 bases and J by 0 bases, with 12 bases between the two germline ends. CDR3 loop: CASSLARDTSTDTQYF. The CDR3 DNA follows: TGTGCCAGCAGCTTAGCTCGGGACACTAGCACAGATACGCAGTATTTT.

The chain joins TRBV7-2 to TRBJ2-2; D gene ambiguous. The CDR3 spans 14 residues. V lost 3 bases and J lost 3, with 8 bases in between. Germline CDR1 reads SGHTA; CDR2 reads FQGNSA. CDR3: CASSFGRDTGELFF. CDR3 bases: TGTGCCAGCAGCTTTGGTAGAGACACCGGGGAGCTGTTTTTT.

This sequence joins TRBV6-1 and TRBJ2-7; 11 bases line up with TRBD2. The germline V gene has CDR1 MNHNS and CDR2 SASEGT. J gave up 6 bases and V 6 bases, and 16 bases lay outside the gene matches. This CDR3 has 17 amino acids. CDR3 nucleotide sequence: TGTGCCAGCAGACCCATAGCGGGAGGGCCGTACGGGGGCGAGCAGTACTTC. Amino acids: CASRPIAGGPYGGEQYF.

This clonotype was seen only once. This chain joins TRBV20-1 and TRBJ1-5; possibly TRBD1 for D (5 bases). The V and J ends lost 0 bases and 2 bases respectively, with 11 bases between them. The CDR3 extends over 15 amino acids. The germline gives CDR1 DFQATT, CDR2 SNEGSKA (reference sequence). The CDR3 spells CSARDRGLGNQPQHF. CDR3 nucleotide sequence: TGCAGTGCTAGAGATAGGGGTCTTGGCAATCAGCCCCAGCATTTT.

This sequence joins TRBV2 and TRBJ2-5; 11 nucleotides agree with TRBD2. J gave up 1 base and V 2 bases, and 6 bases lay outside the gene matches. Germline CDR1 is SNHLY and CDR2 is FYNNEI. The CDR3 has 17 residues. The CDR3 DNA reads as TGTGCCAGCAGTGAATTAGCGGGGGGGCTCGGCCAAGAGACCCAGTACTTC. This translates into CASSELAGGLGQETQYF.

The chain joins TRBV11-2 to TRBJ1-6; 7 bases match TRBD1. The CDR3 loop spans 15 amino acids. Looked up from germline, CDR1 is SGHAT and CDR2 is FQNNGV. The V segment lost 1 base and the J segment 10 bases; nucleotides outside the gene matches: 7. The CDR3: CASSLVGGGRSPLHF. CDR3 in DNA: TGTGCCAGCAGCTTAGTAGGGGGCGGGAGATCACCCCTCCACTTT.

The V gene is TRBV20-1, the J gene TRBJ1-5, with no clear D. Germline V gene lookup returns CDR1 DFQATT and CDR2 SNEGSKA (reference sequence). V lost 6 bases and J lost 2, with 14 bases in between. The CDR3 extends over 14 amino acids. CDR3: CSAAGGFGNQPQHF. DNA for the CDR3: TGCAGTGCCGCGGGAGGTTTTGGCAATCAGCCCCAGCATTTT.

V usage is TRBV3-1 and J usage is TRBJ2-7; D might be TRBD1 (6 bases). There are 13 residues in the CDR3. CDR1 and CDR2 from the germline V gene are LGHDT and YNNKEL (reference sequence). Between the trimmed V and J ends, which lost 3 bases and 10 bases, there was a span of 16 bases. The DNA of the CDR3 is TGTGCCAGCAGCCACTTAAGCCGGGACACCCAGTACTTC. Residues: CASSHLSRDTQYF.

This clonotype was detected only a few times. The rearrangement joins TRBV7-9 to TRBJ2-3; D possibly uses TRBD1 or TRBD2 (5 bases each). Germline V gene sequence: CDR1 SEHNR, CDR2 FQNEAQ (reference sequence). V lost 6 bases and J lost 6, with 13 bases in between. This CDR3 contains 13 residues. This chain's CDR3 is CASRTGRLDTQYF. The CDR3 nucleotides are TGTGCCAGCAGAACGGGACGTTTGGATACGCAGTATTTT.

The chain combines TRBV4-1 with TRBJ2-4; 10 bases are a match to TRBD2. Unmatched junction bases numbered 5, after V lost 3 bases and J lost 6 bases. CDR1 is MGHRA, CDR2 YSYEKL, per germline. The CDR3 totals 15 residues. CDR3 residues: CASSHEREGINIQYF. The CDR3 DNA follows: TGCGCCAGCAGCCACGAGCGGGAGGGAATAAACATTCAGTACTTC.

The chain joins TRBV6-6 to TRBJ2-6; weak D call: TRBD1 (5 bases). The ends were cut back, 6 bases at V and 0 bases at J, with 9 bases in the middle. Germline CDR1 and CDR2: MNHNY and SVGAGI (reference sequence). The CDR3 sequence is 15 residues long. CDR3 nucleotide sequence: TGTGCCAGCAGACAGGACGTCTCTGGGGCCAACGTCCTGACTTTC. Its protein is CASRQDVSGANVLTF.